Listed here is a single T cell receptor (beta chain). What it binds is unknown. In the same sample, other DNA sequences code for this CDR3. This CDR3 region has 15 residues. The V gene lost 0 bases and the J gene lost 2 bases, with 10 bases spanning the gap. Germline CDR1 reads SGHRS; CDR2 reads YFSETQ. The record originates from a study of OX40 agonist ivuxolimab in advanced cancers. Study details: Patients enrolled in dose escalation were diagnosed with hepatocellular carcinoma, melanoma, renal cell or head and neck cancer. The study's findings and limits: Some of the nonresponding patients also showed low levels of normalized T-cell clonal expansion. Blood T cells, both CD4+ and CD8+, expanded clonally by week 6 at 0.1 to 3.0 mg/kg.

TCRdb's table, derived via immunoSEQ multiplex PCR, lists solely in-frame clones and lacks some. The table has about 67,000 clones, approximately 81% seen once. The origin of this receptor is an adult with an advanced solid tumor such as melanoma, head and neck, liver or kidney cancer. This sequence joins TRBV5-1 and TRBJ2-3; D is possibly TRBD2 (6 bases). Source: CD4+ or CD8+ T cells sorted from blood, taken in a trial of the OX40 agonist ivuxolimab. The CDR3 DNA is TGCGCCAGCAGCTTGGGTGGAGGGAACACAGATACGCAGTATTTT. Protein: CASSLGGGNTDTQYF.